This T cell receptor (beta chain) came from a study of cytomegalovirus exposure and HLA in healthy donors. Across the study: It was reported in a later analysis that the same platform had been used for the 100 to 150 validation repertoires as for the 550 to 750 first-cohort repertoires. Study-level findings and limits: Cytomegalovirus-associated TCR beta chains were listed, numbering 150 to 200.

V lost 7 bases and J lost 1, with 17 bases in between. The germline gives CDR1 LNHDA, CDR2 SQIVND (reference sequence). This CDR3 spans 16 amino acids. This clone appeared a single time. Antigen unknown. Libraries were prepared by immunoSEQ multiplex PCR; TCRdb keeps only in-frame clonotypes and omits some of them. The sample holds some 140,000 clones; about 88% are singletons and the top ten take around 22%. The chain is built from TRBV19 and TRBJ1-5; a weak D match, TRBD1 (6 bases). The TCR sequence derives from a young man in good health and CMV-seropositive. Sequenced: PBMCs. The CDR3 protein is CASMTIGGSSNQPQHF. Here the CDR3 DNA reads TGTGCCAGTATGACAATAGGGGGTTCGAGCAATCAGCCCCAGCATTTT. Based on the CDR3 plus reference TRBV19 and TRBJ1-5, the full variable domain is DGGITQSPKYLFRKEGQNVTLSCEQNLNHDAMYWYRQDPGQGLRLIYYSQIVNDFQKGDIAEGYSVSREKKESFPLTVTSAQKNPTAFYLCASMTIGGSSNQPQHFGDGTRLSIL.